Below, 30 T cell receptor beta chains from the same sample are listed, as sequenced in a study of control samples from healthy donors and cancer patients (dated by TCRdb to about 2020). Libraries were made using the immunoSEQ multiplex PCR assay. TCRdb obtained this table from immuneACCESS and retained in-frame rearrangements with V and J assigned. These tables miss some clones; where compared with another copy, unresolved V genes account for less than half of the shortfall, and the remainder is unexplained. Counted in this sample were about 120,000 clones; 85% to 90% of them appeared once. The top ten hold around 1.1% of the sample. Sequencing was done on a sample of PBMCs. These receptors were collected from a woman aged 50 to 65 with colorectal cancer.

The rearrangement joins TRBV7-2 to TRBJ2-3; D is possibly TRBD2 (6 bases). Per germline, CDR1 SGHTA and CDR2 FQGNSA. The CDR3 extends over 15 amino acids. Trimming took 1 base from V and 4 from J, leaving 12 bases between them. CDR3 loop: CASSLGLAAADTQYF. As DNA, the CDR3 is TGTGCCAGCAGCTTAGGATTAGCGGCAGCAGATACGCAGTATTTT.

The chain couples TRBV19 to TRBJ2-7; perhaps TRBD1 as D (6 bases). Germline V CDR1 and CDR2: LNHDA, SQIVND (reference sequence). The CDR3 runs 15 residues. V was clipped by 2 bases and J by 3 bases, with 14 bases between them. This chain's CDR3 is CASSIQTGQNYEQYF. CDR3 bases: TGTGCCAGTAGTATACAAACCGGACAGAACTACGAGCAGTACTTC.

This clone was counted a single time. The chain uses TRBV18 and TRBJ2-7; possibly TRBD1 for D (5 bases). This CDR3 is 15 amino acids long. CDR1 is KGHSH, CDR2 LQKENI, per germline. Trimming removed 2 bases at V and 5 bases at J, with 16 bases between. CDR3 DNA: TGTGCCAGCTCACCAGGGCAGGGTGGGATCGACGAGCAGTACTTC. This translates into CASSPGQGGIDEQYF.

The J gene is TRBJ1-6, the V gene TRBV5-1; 10 bases fit TRBD1. Germline CDR1 reads SGHRS; CDR2 reads YFSETQ. There are 14 residues in the CDR3. V trimming: 4 bases; J trimming: 10 bases; junction bases outside the gene matches: 5. CDR3 loop: CASSPTGGRSPLHF. The DNA for the CDR3 is TGCGCCAGCAGCCCGACAGGGGGCCGCTCACCCCTCCACTTT. The full variable domain, completed using reference TRBV5-1 and TRBJ1-6, is KAGVTQTPRYLIKTRGQQVTLSCSPISGHRSVSWYQQTPGQGLQFLFEYFSETQRNKGNFPGRFSGRQFSNSRSEMNVSTLELGDSALYLCASSPTGGRSPLHFGNGTRLTVT.

The chain employs TRBV11-2 and TRBJ2-7, with D unresolved. Germline CDR1 SGHAT, CDR2 FQNNGV. Deletions cut 1 base from V and 7 bases from J, with 8 bases between. The CDR3 is 12 amino acids. The CDR3 DNA follows: TGTGCCAGCAGCTTAGTCCCCCGGGAGCAGTACTTC. It translates to CASSLVPREQYF. The variable domain in full, with the rest retrieved from reference TRBV11-2 and TRBJ2-7, is EAGVAQSPRYKIIEKRQSVAFWCNPISGHATLYWYQQILGQGPKLLIQFQNNGVVDDSQLPKDRFSAERLKGVDSTLKIQPAKLEDSAVYLCASSLVPREQYFGPGTRLTVT.

The table lists this clone with a few counts. The chain links TRBV19 to TRBJ1-6; 9 positions match TRBD1. Germline-derived CDR1 and CDR2 are LNHDA and SQIVND (reference sequence). Germline trimming cut 5 bases from V and 6 bases from J; bases unmatched to any gene: 2. The CDR3 is 14 amino acids. CDR3 bases: TGTGCCAGTAGTCCGGACAGGGGTAATTCACCCCTCCACTTT. Translating gives CASSPDRGNSPLHF.

This sequence joins TRBV5-1 and TRBJ1-1; 8 nucleotides line up with TRBD1. Germline CDR1 and CDR2: SGHRS and YFSETQ. CDR3 size: 14 residues. V shed 4 bases and J 4 bases; nucleotides not matched to a gene: 6. CDR3: CASSQGTGGTEAFF. CDR3 DNA: TGCGCCAGCAGCCAAGGGACAGGCGGCACTGAAGCTTTCTTT.

The V and J genes are TRBV2 and TRBJ2-7; TRBD2 might be the D (6 bases). The CDR3 runs to 15 residues. Germline V gives CDR1 SNHLY, CDR2 FYNNEI. V lost 4 bases and J 7 bases, leaving 20 bases between the germline ends. The CDR3 loop reads CASSGRIRWRVEQYF. In DNA, the CDR3 is TGTGCCAGCAGTGGACGGATCCGATGGAGGGTAGAGCAGTACTTC.

The chain recombines TRBV19 with TRBJ1-5; 9 positions match TRBD1. The V gene's germline CDR1 is LNHDA and CDR2 SQIVND (reference sequence). With 4 bases clipped from V and 0 bases from J, the junction kept 4 bases outside the gene matches. CDR3 length equals 16 residues. CDR3: CASSTDRGYSNQPQHF. The CDR3 DNA reads TGTGCCAGTAGTACGGACAGGGGATATAGCAATCAGCCCCAGCATTTT.

The chain has TRBV30 and TRBJ1-1; TRBD1 matches at 7 bases. CDR1 GTSNPN and CDR2 SVGIG come from the germline V gene (reference sequence). The CDR3 length is 15 residues. Trimming removed 0 bases from V and 1 base from J; junction bases left unmatched: 5. The CDR3 region is CAWSVIGTENTEAFF. The CDR3 DNA sequence: TGTGCCTGGAGTGTAATCGGGACAGAGAACACTGAAGCTTTCTTT.

J is TRBJ1-1 and V is TRBV4-1; tentatively, D is TRBD1 (5 bases). Deletions cut 5 bases from V and 2 bases from J, with 12 bases between. The CDR3 runs 14 residues. CDR1 and CDR2 (germline): MGHRA, YSYEKL. CDR3 sequence (DNA): TGCGCCAGCAGCACCAGGGTTGGTAACACTGAAGCTTTCTTT. Residues: CASSTRVGNTEAFF.

The chain combines TRBV5-1 with TRBJ2-2, with unresolved D. Germline V lookup: CDR1 SGHRS, CDR2 YFSETQ. V was trimmed by 4 bases and J by 7 bases, leaving 11 bases between them. CDR3 length: 13 residues. The CDR3 region has the DNA TGCGCCAGCAGCCTATCGGTCGACGGGGAGCTGTTTTTT. Amino acids: CASSLSVDGELFF.

J is TRBJ2-1 and V is TRBV15; 13 bases match TRBD2. V lost 5 bases, J lost 3 bases, and 13 bases stayed unmatched. From germline, CDR1 is LNHNV and CDR2 YYDKDF (reference sequence). This CDR3 spans 19 amino acids. The DNA for the CDR3 is TGTGCCACCAGCCCGGGGGGACTAGCGGGACGGTATGGCTACAATGAGCAGTTCTTC. Encoded protein: CATSPGGLAGRYGYNEQFF.

This clone was found once. This chain joins TRBV3-1 (or the pseudogene TRBV3-2) and TRBJ2-7; 7 bases line up with TRBD1. Germline assignment: CDR1 LGHDT and CDR2 YNNKEL (reference sequence). The CDR3 consists of 15 residues. V gave up 2 bases and J gave up 3 bases; unmatched junction bases: 7. CDR3 in amino acids: CASSQLGTDYYEQYF. The CDR3 DNA reads as TGTGCCAGCAGCCAACTGGGGACAGACTACTACGAGCAGTACTTC.

The CDR3 region has the DNA TGTGCCAGTAGTTCACTGATGGGCACTGAAGCTTTCTTT. Translation: CASSSLMGTEAFF. The chain recombines TRBV19 with TRBJ1-1; D gene ambiguous. The V end lost 5 bases, the J end lost 4 bases, and 11 bases lay between the germline ends. The germline gives CDR1 LNHDA, CDR2 SQIVND (reference sequence). CDR3 length: 13 residues.

This clone was recorded once. The chain uses TRBV25-1 and TRBJ2-7, with 7 bases fitting TRBD1. CDR1 and CDR2 (germline): MGHDK, SYGVNS. This CDR3 contains 15 residues. V gave up 4 bases and J gave up 2 bases; unmatched junction bases: 8. The CDR3 DNA is TGTGCCAGCAGTGCGACAGGGCCGATAACCTACGAGCAGTACTTC. Its translation: CASSATGPITYEQYF.

For the CDR3, the DNA is TGCGCCAGCAGAGTAGCTAGCGGGGATAGTTGGGGTAGGGATACGCAGTATTTT. Its protein is CASRVASGDSWGRDTQYF. The chain joins TRBV10-2 to TRBJ2-3; 9 bases map to TRBD2. J lost 6 bases, V lost 6 bases, and 19 bases had no gene match. This CDR3 is built from 18 residues. Germline V CDR1 and CDR2: WSHSY, SAAADI.

The genes are TRBV7-6 and TRBJ2-5; weak D call: TRBD1 (6 bases). The CDR3 is made up of 15 amino acids. Trimming stripped 8 bases from V and 1 base from J, with 17 bases between. Germline V gene data show CDR1 as SGHVS and CDR2 as FNYEAQ. The CDR3: CASGNTGLFQETQYF. The CDR3 nucleotides read TGTGCCAGCGGAAATACAGGGTTATTCCAAGAGACCCAGTACTTC.

The chain has TRBV27 and TRBJ2-7, with D hard to call. The V end lost 2 bases, the J end lost 2 bases, and 10 bases lay between the germline ends. Germline assignment: CDR1 MNHEY and CDR2 SMNVEV (reference sequence). The CDR3 covers 14 residues. Here the CDR3 reads CASSLSVRPYEQYF. The CDR3 DNA reads as TGTGCCAGCAGTTTAAGCGTACGGCCCTACGAGCAGTACTTC.

The V gene is TRBV3-1 (or the pseudogene TRBV3-2), the J gene TRBJ1-6; D remains unclear. This CDR3 has 16 amino acids. V shed 2 bases and J shed 7 bases, with 15 bases lying between them. In germline, CDR1 is LGHDT, CDR2 YNNKEL (reference sequence). CDR3 residues: CASSQKRGVVNSPLHF. The CDR3 DNA follows: TGTGCCAGCAGCCAAAAACGAGGTGTGGTAAATTCACCCCTCCACTTT.

V gene TRBV24-1 combines with J gene TRBJ1-2; D may be TRBD1 (5 bases). V was trimmed by 4 bases and J by 5 bases, leaving 13 bases between them. Germline V gene data show CDR1 as KGHDR and CDR2 as SFDVKD. CDR3 length equals 14 residues. CDR3 sequence (DNA): TGTGCCACCAGTGACCCCGGTAGGGGTTATGGCTACACCTTC. This sequence encodes CATSDPGRGYGYTF.

The chain has TRBV27 and TRBJ2-6; D ambiguous. Germline values: CDR1 MNHEY, CDR2 SMNVEV (reference sequence). The CDR3 has 13 residues. The V end lost 7 bases, the J end lost 0 bases, and 4 bases lay between the germline ends. CDR3 nucleotides: TGTGCCAGCATGGTCTCTGGGGCCAACGTCCTGACTTTC. Residues: CASMVSGANVLTF.

The chain employs TRBV28 and TRBJ2-5; tentatively, D is TRBD1 or TRBD2 (5 bases each). Germline CDR1 MDHEN, CDR2 SYDVKM. There are 13 residues in the CDR3. V was cut by 8 bases and J by 3 bases, with 13 bases left in between. The CDR3 DNA reads as TGTGCCAGCGGGGACGGATCCGAAGAGACCCAGTACTTC. Translating gives CASGDGSEETQYF.

This chain joins TRBV18 and TRBJ2-2; 9 bases line up with TRBD1. There are 14 residues in the CDR3. J lost 4 bases, V lost 6 bases, and 3 bases had no gene match. From germline, CDR1 is KGHSH and CDR2 LQKENI. This CDR3 reads CASSQTGGTGELFF. DNA for the CDR3: TGTGCCAGCTCTCAGACAGGGGGCACCGGGGAGCTGTTTTTT. Based on the CDR3 plus reference TRBV18 and TRBJ2-2, the full variable domain is NAGVMQNPRHLVRRRGQEARLRCSPMKGHSHVYWYRQLPEEGLKFMVYLQKENIIDESGMPKERFSAEFPKEGPSILRIQQVVRGDSAAYFCASSQTGGTGELFFGEGSRLTVL.

The chain is built from TRBV2 and TRBJ1-1, with no clear D. The V gene lost 4 bases and the J gene lost 5 bases, with 5 bases spanning the gap. CDR3 length: 11 residues. Looked up from germline, CDR1 is SNHLY and CDR2 is FYNNEI. The CDR3 protein is CASSVMTEAFF. In DNA form, the CDR3 reads TGTGCCAGCAGTGTAATGACTGAAGCTTTCTTT.

This chain connects TRBV7-3 to TRBJ2-1, with 7 bases that match TRBD1. Per germline, CDR1 SGHTA and CDR2 FQGTGA. J gave up 7 bases and V 4 bases, and 7 bases lay outside the gene matches. CDR3 size: 14 residues. CDR3 coding DNA: TGTGCCAGCAGCTCACTACAGGGGCGGAATGAGCAGTTCTTC. It yields the protein CASSSLQGRNEQFF.

This chain links TRBV11-2 with TRBJ1-2, with TRBD1 as a possible D gene (6 bases). V was pared by 1 base and J by 4 bases, with 16 bases between. Germline V lookup: CDR1 SGHAT, CDR2 FQNNGV. The CDR3 length is 16 residues. This chain's CDR3 is CASSLGLGGAGYGYTF. CDR3 coding DNA: TGTGCCAGCAGCTTAGGCTTAGGGGGAGCCGGCTATGGCTACACCTTC.

This clone was seen a handful of times. The DNA for the CDR3 is TGTGCCAGCAGTCCCCGGGGGCGGTGGGAGACCCAGTACTTC. As protein: CASSPRGRWETQYF. The chain uses TRBV27 and TRBJ2-5; D is tentatively TRBD1 or TRBD2 (6 bases each). The CDR3 sequence is 14 residues long. The V and J ends lost 5 bases and 5 bases respectively, with 15 bases between them. Germline CDR1 is MNHEY and CDR2 is SMNVEV (reference sequence).

The chain joins TRBV28 to TRBJ2-3, with D possibly being TRBD1 or TRBD2 (5 bases each). Looked up from germline, CDR1 is MDHEN and CDR2 is SYDVKM. CDR3 length: 14 residues. Trimming took off 7 bases at V and 7 bases at J, with 18 bases between the two ends. CDR3 loop: CASTPWGRVHTQYF. The CDR3 DNA reads as TGTGCCAGCACCCCGTGGGGGAGAGTGCATACGCAGTATTTT.

This chain links TRBV5-1 with TRBJ1-2, with 9 positions matching TRBD1. Per germline, CDR1 SGHRS and CDR2 YFSETQ. The CDR3 extends over 14 amino acids. V lost 1 base, J lost 6 bases, and 4 bases stayed unmatched. CDR3 residues: CASSLNRGPDGYTF. In DNA, the CDR3 is TGCGCCAGCAGCTTGAACAGGGGGCCTGATGGCTACACCTTC.